The clone carrying this T cell receptor (beta chain) was recorded many times. Its antigen is still unknown. At one end, the junction sequence differs from germline, possibly due to a read error. This entry comes from a study of CD8+CD57+ T cells in acquired aplastic anemia. As for the study in general: Sorted CD4+ and CD8+ cells yielded around 3.2 ug of DNA on average. General study findings and limits: Roughly 30 CD8+ CDR3 sequences occurred in both the patients and the controls.

Genomic DNA was employed as the template in profiling TCR beta VDJ and CDR3. TCRdb independently ran MiXCR on the reads; one entry per CDR3 protein. The sample includes over 150,000 distinct CDR3 sequences, less than 60% of them seen just once. CDR1 is DFQATT and CDR2 is SNEGSKA in the germline V gene (reference sequence). There are 15 residues in the CDR3. An expansion of CD8+CD57+ cells by flow cytometry had been shown in patients chosen for sequencing. The genes are TRBV20-1 and TRBJ2-5; TRBD1 or TRBD2 may be the D gene (7 bases each). This receptor was obtained from a human donor with aplastic anemia. The sample consisted of sorted CD4+, CD8+, or CD8+CD57+ T cells (not recorded which) from PBMCs. The chain's CDR3 is CSARDQGEGQGTQYF. The CDR3 DNA reads as TGCAGTGCTAGAGATCAGGGGGAGGGGCAAGGGACCCAGTACTTC.